The TCR beta chain under discussion was sequenced for a study of CD8+ T cells in alopecia areata. Study as a whole: Patients in the treated group were given tofacitinib by mouth, 5 to 10 mg twice a day.

The treatment: oral pan-JAK inhibitor, 5-10 mg twice daily. The authors extracted RNA and reverse transcribed it into cDNA as the sequencing template. Profiled with immunoSEQ multiplex PCR; TCRdb holds only in-frame clones, not every one. The table has some 200,000 clones, about 57% seen once. Concerning this clone: The junction shows a germline mismatch at one end, possibly a read error.

The sequencing here drew on CD4+ T cells sorted from blood, taken at week 4, from a patient treated with tofacitinib. The sequence was collected from a human donor with alopecia areata.

The chain's CDR3 is CAISESFETQYF. The CDR3, as DNA: TGTGCCATCAGTGAGTCCTTTGAGACCCAGTACTTC. This rearrangement joins TRBV6-5 to TRBJ2-5; D is uncertain. Germline CDR1 and CDR2: MNHEY and SVGAGI. The CDR3 extends over 12 amino acids.